Below are 8 T cell receptor beta chains sequenced from a single sample in a study of T cells in Graves' hyperthyroidism and ophthalmopathy. There were TCR beta CDR3 regions amplified from RNA transcripts. A set of HTBI primers served as the primers for a first-round RT-PCR of the TCR CDR3. TCRdb reanalysed the multiplex PCR reads using MiXCR and keeps one entry per CDR3 protein. The table lists roughly 380,000 distinct CDR3 sequences, roughly an eighth of them singletons, with approximately 5.3% in the top ten. The specimen sequenced was blood. These receptors all come from a woman aged 18 to 35 with Graves' hyperthyroidism.

This clonotype came up a few times. In DNA, the CDR3 is TGTGCCAGTAGTACCGACGTACAAGAGACCCAGTACTTC. This encodes CASSTDVQETQYF. The chain employs TRBV19 and TRBJ2-5; no firm D call. CDR1 and CDR2 from the germline V gene are LNHDA and SQIVND (reference sequence). The CDR3 has 13 residues. V shed 4 bases and J shed 2 bases, with 8 bases lying between them. The full variable domain, in which reference TRBV19 and TRBJ2-5 provide the parts outside the CDR3, is DGGITQSPKYLFRKEGQNVTLSCEQNLNHDAMYWYRQDPGQGLRLIYYSQIVNDFQKGDIAEGYSVSREKKESFPLTVTSAQKNPTAFYLCASSTDVQETQYFGPGTRLLVL.

The table lists this clonotype with many counts. The chain uses TRBV3-1 and TRBJ2-7; no firm D call. Germline loops: CDR1 LGHDT, CDR2 YNNKEL (reference sequence). There are 15 residues in the CDR3. V lost 0 bases and J lost 1, with 10 bases in between. CDR3 amino acids: CASSQDPGSSYEQYF. CDR3 nucleotides: TGTGCCAGCAGCCAAGACCCCGGTTCATCCTACGAGCAGTACTTC.

This clonotype has at least ten counts. V gene TRBV12-3 or TRBV12-4 combines with J gene TRBJ2-7; maybe TRBD1 (5 bases). The CDR3 spans 14 residues. Trimming pared 6 bases from V and 1 base from J, leaving 13 bases between. The CDR3 sequence: CASRLTVGSYEQYF. The CDR3 bases are TGTGCCAGCAGACTGACAGTAGGTTCCTACGAGCAGTACTTC.

This clonotype was seen repeatedly, ten times or more. V and J are TRBV3-1 and TRBJ2-5; a weak D match, TRBD2 (6 bases). The CDR3 is 13 residues long. V lost 5 bases and J 3 bases, leaving 10 bases between the germline ends. The germline CDR1 and CDR2 sequences are LGHDT and YNNKEL (reference sequence). For the CDR3, the DNA is TGTGCCAGCAGCACTCGACTAGAAGAGACCCAGTACTTC. This codes for CASSTRLEETQYF.

This clonotype was picked up many times. V gene TRBV7-2 combines with J gene TRBJ2-1, with TRBD2 matching over 10 bases. The germline gives CDR1 SGHTA, CDR2 FQGNSA. This CDR3 has 16 residues. Losses at the gene ends were 1 base for V and 3 bases for J; bases not matched to a gene: 3. CDR3 in amino acids: CASSLGSGRNYNEQFF. The CDR3 DNA reads TGTGCCAGCAGCTTAGGTAGCGGGAGGAACTACAATGAGCAGTTCTTC.

This clonotype was counted ten times or more. In DNA form, the CDR3 reads TGTGCCAGCAGCCAGGGACAAAGCTCCTACGAGCAGTACTTC. This gives the protein CASSQGQSSYEQYF. The chain combines TRBV11-2 with TRBJ2-7, with D perhaps TRBD1 (6 bases). The CDR3 runs 14 residues. Trimming pared 5 bases from V and 0 bases from J, leaving 11 bases between. Germline V gives CDR1 SGHAT, CDR2 FQNNGV.

In this sample, this clonotype turned up a few times. DNA of the CDR3: TGTGCCAGCAGTTACTCGAGAGGTCGAGAGCAGTTCTTC. Its protein product is CASSYSRGREQFF. The gene calls are TRBV6-5 and TRBJ2-1, with no clear D. This CDR3 has 13 residues. Germline CDR1 is MNHEY and CDR2 is SVGAGI. V was shortened by 0 bases and J by 10 bases, with 10 bases between the two germline ends.

This clonotype was counted ten times or more. The rearrangement uses TRBV28 and TRBJ1-4; no clear D gene. CDR3 length: 14 amino acids. Looked up from germline, CDR1 is MDHEN and CDR2 is SYDVKM. The ends were cut back, 6 bases at V and 4 bases at J, with 12 bases in the middle. CDR3 bases: TGTGCCAGCAGAAACGAACCCATTAATGAAAAACTGTTTTTT. It codes for CASRNEPINEKLFF.